Sequencing of this TCR beta chain was carried out in a study of human thymus T cells. The sample holds a few counts of this clone. The CDR3 length is 8 residues. Thymus pieces cut out during corrective heart surgery were the tissue that was used. Sequencing was performed with immunoSEQ multiplex PCR; in TCRdb, only in-frame clones are kept and a portion is missing. The sample includes roughly 130,000 clones, about 94% of them seen just once. The specimen was thymus tissue. The rearrangement links TRBV3-2 to TRBJ1-1; no DNA check was done on the table's D call, TRBD1. TRBV3-2 constitutes a pseudogene. The source of this sequence is a boy under two years old with a congenital heart defect but otherwise immunologically healthy. The CDR3: CAGLEAFF. DNA for the CDR3: TGTGCCGGCCTTGAAGCTTTCTTT.